This T cell receptor (beta chain) was captured in a study of blood T cell repertoires in COVID-19 (dated by TCRdb to about 2020). Broadly, across the study: Samples from collaborators originated in the United States, Italy and Spain and spanned both the acute and convalescent phases of COVID-19. The dataset comprised deeply sampled blood TCRbeta repertoires from subjects exposed to, actively infected with, or recovered from COVID-19. The material from the prospective study consisted of cDNA or gDNA derived from T cells, B-cell-depleted T cells, or PBMCs. Where HLA class I and class II types were available, the types were taken from metadata supplied by the sample provider, not from assay-based typing. Sample metadata almost always included a de-identified subject ID, COVID-19 status, age in years and sex. The repertoires were released in a freely available public database meant as a resource for research on the immune response to SARS-CoV-2. The samples were drawn from two sources: the first 160 participants of the ongoing ImmuneRACE study, and some 1,300 subjects contributed by 6 global collaborators.

The immunoSEQ Assay, a bias-controlled multiplex PCR, was used to amplify TCRbeta CDR3 regions from genomic DNA. As for the authors' bioinformatics: Nucleated cell counts per sample were estimated from amplification of reference gene primers within the assay. Sequence reads were collapsed and filtered to measure the absolute abundance of every unique TCRbeta CDR3 rearrangement. For each sample, productive Simpson clonality was calculated as the square root of Simpson's diversity index across productive rearrangements. The immuneACCESS repertoire file appears here via TCRdb, limited to in-frame rearrangements. These files lack a portion of the clones; in checked studies, under half of the deficit traces to unresolved V genes, and the cause of the others is not known. The D gene and trimming were derived from the DNA, and the V and J assignments and clone size from that table. A total of about 200,000 clones appear in this sample, roughly 81% of them only once. The top ten hold 5.1% of the sample.

Collaborating institutions collected whole blood in K2EDTA tubes following their own protocols. For TCRbeta analysis, collaborators shipped samples in one of three forms: frozen whole blood, isolated PBMCs, or DNA extracted from either of those sample types. This clone appeared once. No antigen is known for it. No qualities accompany the bases; no much larger clone lies one base away. Taken from the germline V gene (reference sequence), the CDR1 and CDR2 loops are SEHNR and FQNEAQ. The CDR3 numbers 16 residues from cysteine through phenylalanine. Kept here is only the CDR3 DNA, which spans 48 bases and is read in frame from base 1. Trimming removed 5 bases from V and 0 bases from J, leaving 14 bases between the germline ends. On the study overall, not on this receptor specifically: How much clinical and demographic metadata was included differed by source and by participant, and the metadata was provided uncurated.

The sequence derives from a woman in her seventies with active or convalescent COVID-19. The chain links TRBV7-9 with TRBJ2-4; TRBD2 could be the D gene, as 6 bases match. The sample comprised peripheral blood. Here is the DNA: TGTGCCAGCAGCCCGCGGGGAGGCCTAGCCAAAAACATTCAGTACTTC. Translation gives CASSPRGGLAKNIQYF.